These 22 T cell receptor beta chains were all obtained from the same sample, sequenced in a study of shared T cell receptors in the human thymus. Sequencing was performed with immunoSEQ multiplex PCR; in TCRdb, only in-frame clones are kept and a portion is missing. This sample has hundreds of thousands of clones, with approximately 78% found just once. This sample was shared with a second study, whose subject was human thymus T cells.

Sequenced material: thymocytes. These receptors were taken from a boy less than two years old with a congenital heart defect.

The V and J genes are TRBV10-1 and TRBJ2-7; maybe TRBD2 (6 bases). Germline CDR1 WNHNN, CDR2 SYGVQD (reference sequence). The CDR3 runs to 12 residues. V lost 6 bases to trimming and J lost 7 bases, with 13 bases between them. The CDR3 region has the DNA TGCGCCAGCAGAGGACTAAATGGGGAGCAGTACTTC. It translates to CASRGLNGEQYF.

The chain uses TRBV25-1 and TRBJ1-3; D is undetermined. Germline V CDR1 and CDR2: MGHDK, SYGVNS. V was pared by 3 bases and J by 4 bases, with 13 bases between. This CDR3 contains 15 residues. The CDR3 protein is CASSDISGLGNTIYF. CDR3 nucleotides: TGTGCCAGCAGTGATATCTCCGGTTTGGGAAACACCATATATTTT.

The chain joins TRBV6-5 to TRBJ1-2; D gene ambiguous. Trimming removed 5 bases at V and 3 bases at J, with 13 bases between. The CDR3 is 14 amino acids. Looked up from germline, CDR1 is MNHEY and CDR2 is SVGAGI. The CDR3 loop is CASSRLAPDYGYTF. In DNA form, the CDR3 reads TGTGCCAGCAGTCGGTTAGCGCCGGACTATGGCTACACCTTC.

The V gene is TRBV11-3, the J gene TRBJ2-6; D unclear. Between the trimmed V and J ends, which lost 8 bases and 0 bases, there was a span of 17 bases. This CDR3 has 17 residues. In germline, CDR1 is SGHNT, CDR2 YENEEA. DNA for the CDR3: TGTGCCAGCGGCGGAATGGCGGAACTCTCTGGGGCCAACGTCCTGACTTTC. Translation: CASGGMAELSGANVLTF. The full variable domain, with the rest looked up from reference TRBV11-3 and TRBJ2-6, is EAGVVQSPRYKIIEKKQPVAFWCNPISGHNTLYWYLQNLGQGPELLIRYENEEAVDDSQLPKDRFSAERLKGVDSTLKIQPAELGDSAVYLCASGGMAELSGANVLTFGAGSRLTVL.

This chain uses TRBV27 with TRBJ1-1, with D possibly matching TRBD1 (5 bases). Germline CDR1 and CDR2: MNHEY and SMNVEV (reference sequence). The V and J ends lost 8 bases and 1 base respectively, with 8 bases between them. This CDR3 is built from 12 residues. CDR3 in DNA: TGTGCCAGCGGTAGGGGGAACACTGAAGCTTTCTTT. Translation gives CASGRGNTEAFF.

V is TRBV6-6 and J is TRBJ2-5; D is uncertain. This CDR3 contains 14 residues. V lost 1 base, J lost 1 base, and 7 bases lay in between. Per germline, CDR1 MNHNY and CDR2 SVGAGI (reference sequence). The CDR3 bases are TGTGCCAGCAGTTACTTGGGCAGCCAAGAGACCCAGTACTTC. Translating it yields CASSYLGSQETQYF.

The gene calls are TRBV11-2 and TRBJ2-7, with D possibly TRBD2 on 5 matching bases. CDR1 is SGHAT, CDR2 FQNNGV, per germline. This CDR3 spans 16 amino acids. Trimming stripped 5 bases from V and 2 bases from J, with 19 bases between. CDR3 region: CASSLWRQAETYEQYF. CDR3 in DNA: TGTGCCAGCAGCCTGTGGCGGCAAGCGGAGACCTACGAGCAGTACTTC.

This rearrangement joins TRBV7-9 to TRBJ2-7; 8 positions agree with TRBD2. Germline loops: CDR1 SEHNR, CDR2 FQNEAQ (reference sequence). J was trimmed by 4 bases and V by 3 bases; bases with no gene match: 11. This CDR3 is 16 amino acids long. Here the CDR3 reads CASSFGIGRALYEQYF. The DNA for the CDR3 is TGTGCCAGCAGCTTCGGGATCGGGAGGGCCCTTTACGAGCAGTACTTC. The full variable domain, completed using reference TRBV7-9 and TRBJ2-7, is DTGVSQNPRHKITKRGQNVTFRCDPISEHNRLYWYRQTLGQGPEFLTYFQNEAQLEKSRLLSDRFSAERPKGSFSTLEIQRTEQGDSAMYLCASSFGIGRALYEQYFGPGTRLTVT.

The chain combines TRBV27 with TRBJ2-7; D possibly corresponds to TRBD1 (6 bases). The V end was cut by 8 bases, the J end by 2 bases, with 19 bases between. The CDR3 has 15 residues. Per germline, CDR1 MNHEY and CDR2 SMNVEV (reference sequence). CDR3 DNA: TGTGCCAGCCCCGAACCAGGGGTCCACCCCTACGAGCAGTACTTC. It is translated as CASPEPGVHPYEQYF.

This clone has just one count. V and J are TRBV11-2 and TRBJ2-7; maybe TRBD2 (5 bases). In germline, CDR1 is SGHAT, CDR2 FQNNGV. V dropped 5 bases and J dropped 7 bases, with 12 bases sitting between them. The CDR3 sequence is 12 residues long. CDR3 bases: TGTGCCAGCAGCCCGGCCTCGGGGGAGCAGTACTTC. Translated, it gives CASSPASGEQYF.

The chain links TRBV4-1 to TRBJ2-7; 10 positions agree with TRBD1. V trimming: 4 bases; J trimming: 3 bases; junction bases outside the gene matches: 3. This CDR3 is built from 14 residues. The V gene's germline CDR1 is MGHRA and CDR2 YSYEKL. CDR3 region: CASSRQGAGYEQYF. The CDR3, as DNA: TGCGCCAGCAGCCGACAGGGGGCTGGCTACGAGCAGTACTTC.

The CDR3 region is CASSIRFAGQGNYEQYF. CDR3 nucleotide sequence: TGTGCCAGTAGTATCAGGTTTGCGGGACAGGGTAACTACGAGCAGTACTTC. The chain carries TRBV19 and TRBJ2-7, with 9 positions matching TRBD1. The germline V gene encodes CDR1 LNHDA and CDR2 SQIVND (reference sequence). J gave up 3 bases and V 3 bases, and 12 bases lay outside the gene matches. The CDR3 is made up of 17 amino acids.

This clone appeared a few times. CDR3 DNA sequence: TGTGCCAGCAGCTTAGTTGAGAATTGGACTAGCGTAAACCAAGAGACCCAGTACTTC. This gives the protein CASSLVENWTSVNQETQYF. The chain couples TRBV7-2 to TRBJ2-5, with 9 bases that match TRBD2. CDR1 and CDR2 (germline): SGHTA, FQGNSA. V was pared by 1 base and J by 0 bases, with 12 bases of the junction left unmatched. The CDR3 has 19 amino acids.

The CDR3 coding sequence is TGTGCCAGCAGCCGTAGCGGGAGACCGCACGAGCAGTACTTC. Translating gives CASSRSGRPHEQYF. The chain uses TRBV11-3 and TRBJ2-7; 9 bases align to TRBD2. V gave up 5 bases and J gave up 5 bases; unmatched junction bases: 7. The CDR3 consists of 14 residues. Germline values: CDR1 SGHNT, CDR2 YENEEA.

This clone was counted once. This sequence joins TRBV15 and TRBJ1-1, with D possibly TRBD1 on 6 matching bases. The ends were cut back, 1 base at V and 0 bases at J, with 18 bases in the middle. This CDR3 comprises 18 residues. The germline CDR1 and CDR2 sequences are LNHNV and YYDKDF (reference sequence). CDR3 region: CATSRGGQGRGMNTEAFF. The CDR3 region has the DNA TGTGCCACCAGCAGAGGTGGGCAGGGGAGAGGTATGAACACTGAAGCTTTCTTT.

The V and J genes are TRBV4-1 and TRBJ2-2; 7 positions match TRBD2. The CDR3 extends over 18 amino acids. Per germline, CDR1 MGHRA and CDR2 YSYEKL. Trimming at V came to 1 base and at J to 7 bases, leaving 15 bases not matched to a gene. CDR3 in amino acids: CASSQVGREKEPNGELFF. CDR3 DNA: TGCGCCAGCAGCCAAGTGGGGCGGGAGAAAGAACCCAACGGGGAGCTGTTTTTT.

This clone came up a few times. The rearrangement joins TRBV4-1 to TRBJ2-7, with D maybe TRBD1 (5 bases). The CDR3 has 14 residues. Germline-derived CDR1 and CDR2 are MGHRA and YSYEKL. V was pared by 1 base and J by 1 base, with 8 bases between. The CDR3 DNA reads TGCGCCAGCAGCCAAGCCGACAGATCCTACGAGCAGTACTTC. It codes for CASSQADRSYEQYF.

This sequence joins TRBV5-4 and TRBJ2-1; weak D call: TRBD2 (6 bases). Germline CDR1 reads SGHNT; CDR2 reads YYREEE (reference sequence). This CDR3 has 12 residues. Trimming cost V 2 bases and J 10 bases, with 10 bases left between them. The CDR3 DNA is TGTGCCAGCAGCTTAAGCCTAGCGGAGCAGTTCTTC. Amino acid sequence: CASSLSLAEQFF.

The chain recombines TRBV7-9 with TRBJ2-7; 10 bases align to TRBD2. The CDR3 totals 16 residues. Germline values: CDR1 SEHNR, CDR2 FQNEAQ (reference sequence). V trimming: 3 bases; J trimming: 6 bases; junction bases outside the gene matches: 11. The CDR3 loop reads CASSFLAGEDSREQYF. CDR3 nucleotide sequence: TGTGCCAGCAGCTTTCTAGCGGGAGAAGACTCTCGCGAGCAGTACTTC.

V is TRBV5-6 and J is TRBJ2-7; D might be TRBD1 (6 bases). V lost 4 bases and J lost 7, with 18 bases in between. The CDR3 covers 14 residues. The germline gives CDR1 SGHDT, CDR2 YYEEEE. Here the CDR3 reads CASSPTGLVREQYF. The CDR3 DNA sequence: TGTGCCAGCAGCCCGACAGGACTGGTTAGGGAGCAGTACTTC.

The genes are TRBV25-1 and TRBJ2-1; 10 nucleotides align to TRBD2. This CDR3 spans 17 amino acids. The germline V gene has CDR1 MGHDK and CDR2 SYGVNS. The V segment lost 3 bases and the J segment 8 bases; nucleotides outside the gene matches: 13. The CDR3: CASSDLSTSGIPHEQFF. CDR3 sequence (DNA): TGTGCCAGCAGTGACCTCTCCACTAGCGGGATACCCCATGAGCAGTTCTTC.

This clone has just a few counts. V usage is TRBV5-8 and J usage is TRBJ2-7; 8 nucleotides agree with TRBD2. This CDR3 region has 14 residues. After removal of 4 bases from V and 3 bases from J, the junction contained 6 bases not matched to a gene. Germline V CDR1 and CDR2: SGHTS, YDEGEE. CDR3: CASSRLGLGYEQYF. CDR3 DNA: TGTGCCAGCAGCAGGCTGGGACTAGGCTACGAGCAGTACTTC.